The 5 T cell receptor beta chains below were found in one sample sequenced in a study of T cells in Graves' hyperthyroidism and ophthalmopathy. TCR beta CDR3 regions were amplified from RNA transcripts. When the TCR CDR3 underwent first-round RT-PCR, the HTBI primer set was used. TCRdb used MiXCR to reprocess the multiplex PCR reads, holding one entry per CDR3 protein. Here the sample spans over 700,000 distinct CDR3 sequences, just over 35% being singletons. Sequencing input: blood. Receptors were obtained from a woman aged 40 to 49 with Graves' hyperthyroidism.

This clonotype was detected many times. A read error may account for a junction end that differs from germline. The chain links TRBV7-2 to TRBJ1-1; 7 bases fit TRBD1. This CDR3 comprises 14 residues. The germline V gene encodes CDR1 SGHTA and CDR2 FQGNSA. The CDR3 sequence is CASSLGGWGTEAFF. The CDR3 DNA reads TGTGCCAGCAGTTTAGGGGGCTGGGGGACTGAAGCTTTCTTT.

Note on this clonotype: This could be a read error, since a much larger clone is one nucleotide away. The chain recombines TRBV29-1 with TRBJ1-2, with no clear D. V dropped 4 bases and J dropped 5 bases, with 23 bases sitting between them. Germline V gene data show CDR1 as SQVTM and CDR2 as ANQGSEA. The CDR3 loop spans 16 amino acids. As DNA, the CDR3 is TGCAGCGTTGGGCCTCGGCTTAACACCGGTCGATATGGCTACACCTTC. It translates to CSVGPRLNTGRYGYTF.

The sample holds many counts of this clonotype. V and J are TRBV12-3 or TRBV12-4 and TRBJ1-2, with D possibly matching TRBD1 (5 bases). This CDR3 is 13 amino acids long. The germline V and J ends were trimmed by 3 bases and 6 bases, with 11 bases remaining between them. CDR3 residues: CASSFGGDHGYTF. DNA of the CDR3: TGTGCCAGCAGTTTCGGGGGGGACCATGGCTACACCTTC.

This chain uses TRBV11-2 with TRBJ2-7, with 10 nucleotides matching TRBD2. The germline gives CDR1 SGHAT, CDR2 FQNNGV. The CDR3 consists of 15 residues. V trimming: 0 bases; J trimming: 5 bases; junction bases outside the gene matches: 4. The CDR3 spells CASSLELAGPDEQYF. CDR3 nucleotide sequence: TGTGCCAGCAGCTTAGAACTAGCGGGACCAGACGAGCAGTACTTC. Together with reference TRBV11-2 and TRBJ2-7, the CDR3 gives the full variable domain: EAGVAQSPRYKIIEKRQSVAFWCNPISGHATLYWYQQILGQGPKLLIQFQNNGVVDDSQLPKDRFSAERLKGVDSTLKIQPAKLEDSAVYLCASSLELAGPDEQYFGPGTRLTVT.

This clonotype was detected ten times or more. This rearrangement joins TRBV7-9 to TRBJ2-7; 7 positions agree with TRBD1. The CDR3 is 13 residues long. Germline V CDR1 and CDR2: SEHNR, FQNEAQ (reference sequence). After removal of 1 base from V and 6 bases from J, the junction contained 3 bases not matched to a gene. The CDR3 reads CASSLGTGLEQYF. CDR3 DNA: TGTGCCAGCAGCTTAGGGACAGGCCTCGAGCAGTACTTC.